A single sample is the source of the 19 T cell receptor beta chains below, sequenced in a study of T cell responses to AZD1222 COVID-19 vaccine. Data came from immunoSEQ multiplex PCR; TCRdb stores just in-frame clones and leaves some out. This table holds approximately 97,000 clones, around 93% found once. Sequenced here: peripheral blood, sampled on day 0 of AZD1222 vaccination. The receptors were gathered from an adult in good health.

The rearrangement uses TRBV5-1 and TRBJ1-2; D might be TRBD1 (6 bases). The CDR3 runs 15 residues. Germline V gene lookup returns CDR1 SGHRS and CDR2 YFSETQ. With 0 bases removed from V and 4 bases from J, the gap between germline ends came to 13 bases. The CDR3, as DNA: TGCGCCAGCAGCTTGGGCGGGGGGCAGCCCTATGGCTACACCTTC. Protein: CASSLGGGQPYGYTF.

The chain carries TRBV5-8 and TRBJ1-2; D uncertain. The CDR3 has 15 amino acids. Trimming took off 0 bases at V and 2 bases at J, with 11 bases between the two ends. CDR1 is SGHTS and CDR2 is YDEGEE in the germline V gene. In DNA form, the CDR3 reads TGTGCCAGCAGCTTGGTGGGGATTGGAAACTATGGCTACACCTTC. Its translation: CASSLVGIGNYGYTF.

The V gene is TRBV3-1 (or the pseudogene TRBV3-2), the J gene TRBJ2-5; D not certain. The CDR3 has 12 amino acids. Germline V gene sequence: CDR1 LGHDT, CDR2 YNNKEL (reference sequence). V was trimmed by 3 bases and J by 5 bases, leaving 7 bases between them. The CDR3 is CASSQLRETQYF. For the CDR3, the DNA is TGTGCCAGCAGCCAGCTCAGGGAGACCCAGTACTTC.

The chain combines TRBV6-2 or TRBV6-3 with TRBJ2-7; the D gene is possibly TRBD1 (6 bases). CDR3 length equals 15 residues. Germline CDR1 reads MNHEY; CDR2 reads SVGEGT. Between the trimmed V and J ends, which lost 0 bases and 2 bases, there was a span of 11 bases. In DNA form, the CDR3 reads TGTGCCAGCAGTTACTCGGGGACATCCGCCTACGAGCAGTACTTC. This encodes CASSYSGTSAYEQYF.

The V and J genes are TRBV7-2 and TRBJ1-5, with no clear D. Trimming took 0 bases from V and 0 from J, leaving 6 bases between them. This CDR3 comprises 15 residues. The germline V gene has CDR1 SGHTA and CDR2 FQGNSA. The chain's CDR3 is CASSLALNSNQPQHF. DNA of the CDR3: TGTGCCAGCAGCTTAGCCCTGAATAGCAATCAGCCCCAGCATTTT.

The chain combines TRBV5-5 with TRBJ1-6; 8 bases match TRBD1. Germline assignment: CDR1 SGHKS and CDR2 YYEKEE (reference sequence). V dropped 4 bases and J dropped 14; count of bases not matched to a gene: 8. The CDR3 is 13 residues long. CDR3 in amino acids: CASSGQGAGALHF. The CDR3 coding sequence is TGTGCCAGCAGCGGACAGGGCGCGGGGGCCCTCCACTTT.

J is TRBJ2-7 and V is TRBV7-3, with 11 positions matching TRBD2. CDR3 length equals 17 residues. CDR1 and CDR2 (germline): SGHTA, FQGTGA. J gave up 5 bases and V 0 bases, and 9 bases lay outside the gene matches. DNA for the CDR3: TGTGCCAGCAGCTTAACGGGTACTAGCGGGAGTATCGACGAGCAGTACTTC. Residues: CASSLTGTSGSIDEQYF.

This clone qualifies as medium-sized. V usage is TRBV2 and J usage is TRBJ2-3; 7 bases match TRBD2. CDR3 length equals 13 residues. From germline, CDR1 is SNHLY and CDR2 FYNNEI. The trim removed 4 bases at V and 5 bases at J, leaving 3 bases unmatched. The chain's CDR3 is CASSGAGEDTQYF. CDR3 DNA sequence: TGTGCCAGCAGTGGGGCGGGAGAAGATACGCAGTATTTT.

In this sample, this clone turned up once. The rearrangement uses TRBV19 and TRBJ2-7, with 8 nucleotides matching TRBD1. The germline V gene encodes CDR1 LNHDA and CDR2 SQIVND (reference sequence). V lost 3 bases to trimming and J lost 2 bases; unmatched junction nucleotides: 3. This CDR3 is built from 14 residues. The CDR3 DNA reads TGTGCCAGTAGTATCAACAGGGGGGCCTACGAGCAGTACTTC. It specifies CASSINRGAYEQYF.

CDR3 DNA sequence: TGTGCCAGCTCACCGCAGCCCGACAGGGGGCAGGAGGGCTACACCTTC. Translation gives CASSPQPDRGQEGYTF. This sequence joins TRBV18 and TRBJ1-2; 10 nucleotides agree with TRBD1. The CDR3 runs 16 residues. The V gene end was trimmed by 3 bases and the J gene end by 8 bases; junction bases not matched to a gene: 12. From germline, CDR1 is KGHSH and CDR2 LQKENI. The variable domain in full, completed from reference TRBV18 and TRBJ1-2, reads NAGVMQNPRHLVRRRGQEARLRCSPMKGHSHVYWYRQLPEEGLKFMVYLQKENIIDESGMPKERFSAEFPKEGPSILRIQQVVRGDSAAYFCASSPQPDRGQEGYTFGSGTRLTVV.

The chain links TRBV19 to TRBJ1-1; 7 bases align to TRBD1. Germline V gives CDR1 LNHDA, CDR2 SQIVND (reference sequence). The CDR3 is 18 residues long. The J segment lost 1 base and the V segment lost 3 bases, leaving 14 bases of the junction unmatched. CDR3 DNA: TGTGCCAGTAGTATCCTATCCGGGACAGACCGCCCGAACACTGAAGCTTTCTTT. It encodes CASSILSGTDRPNTEAFF. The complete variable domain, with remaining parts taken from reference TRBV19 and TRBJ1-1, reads DGGITQSPKYLFRKEGQNVTLSCEQNLNHDAMYWYRQDPGQGLRLIYYSQIVNDFQKGDIAEGYSVSREKKESFPLTVTSAQKNPTAFYLCASSILSGTDRPNTEAFFGQGTRLTVV.

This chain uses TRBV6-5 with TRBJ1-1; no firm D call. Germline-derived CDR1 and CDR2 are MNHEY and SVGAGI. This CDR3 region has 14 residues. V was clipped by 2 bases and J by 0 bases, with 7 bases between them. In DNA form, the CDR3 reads TGTGCCAGCAGTTACACCAGACTGAACACTGAAGCTTTCTTT. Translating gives CASSYTRLNTEAFF.

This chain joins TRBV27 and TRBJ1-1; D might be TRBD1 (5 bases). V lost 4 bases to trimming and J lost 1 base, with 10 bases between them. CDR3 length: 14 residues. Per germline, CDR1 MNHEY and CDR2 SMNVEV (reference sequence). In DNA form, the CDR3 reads TGTGCCAGCAGTTATAAGGGGCCGAACACTGAAGCTTTCTTT. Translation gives CASSYKGPNTEAFF.

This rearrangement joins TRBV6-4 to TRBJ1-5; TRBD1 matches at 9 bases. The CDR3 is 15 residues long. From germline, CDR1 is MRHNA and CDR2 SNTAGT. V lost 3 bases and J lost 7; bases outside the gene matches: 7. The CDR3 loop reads CASSEGGQGRQPQHF. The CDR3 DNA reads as TGTGCCAGCAGTGAAGGCGGACAGGGGAGACAGCCCCAGCATTTT.

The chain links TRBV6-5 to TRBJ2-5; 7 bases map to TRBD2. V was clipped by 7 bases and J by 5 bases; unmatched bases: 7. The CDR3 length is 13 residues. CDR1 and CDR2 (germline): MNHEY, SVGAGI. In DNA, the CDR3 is TGTGCCAGCAAACCCGCGGGGGTTGAGACCCAGTACTTC. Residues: CASKPAGVETQYF.

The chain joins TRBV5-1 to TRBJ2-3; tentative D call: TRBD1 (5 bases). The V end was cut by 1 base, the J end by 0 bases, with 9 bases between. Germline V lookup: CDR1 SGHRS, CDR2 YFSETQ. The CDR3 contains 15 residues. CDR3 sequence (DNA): TGCGCCAGCAGCTTGATAGGGGCCAGCACAGATACGCAGTATTTT. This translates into CASSLIGASTDTQYF.

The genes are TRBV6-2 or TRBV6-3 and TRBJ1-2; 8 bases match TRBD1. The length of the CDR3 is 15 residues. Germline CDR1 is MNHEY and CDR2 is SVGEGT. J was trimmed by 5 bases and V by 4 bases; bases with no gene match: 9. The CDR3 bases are TGTGCCAGCAGTTCCGCTGGGACAGGCGAATATGGCTACACCTTC. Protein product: CASSSAGTGEYGYTF.

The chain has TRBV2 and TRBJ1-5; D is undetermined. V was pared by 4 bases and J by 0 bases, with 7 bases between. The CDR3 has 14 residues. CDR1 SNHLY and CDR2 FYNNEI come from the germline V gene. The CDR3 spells CASSARYSNQPQHF. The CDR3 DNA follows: TGTGCCAGCAGTGCTAGGTATAGCAATCAGCCCCAGCATTTT.

This chain's CDR3 is CASSPQDREGIEQYF. In DNA form, the CDR3 reads TGTGCCAGCAGCCCCCAAGACAGGGAGGGGATCGAGCAGTACTTC. The chain uses TRBV4-2 and TRBJ2-7; the D gene could be TRBD1 or TRBD2 (7 bases each). This CDR3 is built from 15 residues. V was cut by 4 bases and J by 6 bases, with 19 bases left in between. The germline gives CDR1 LGHNA, CDR2 YNFKEQ.